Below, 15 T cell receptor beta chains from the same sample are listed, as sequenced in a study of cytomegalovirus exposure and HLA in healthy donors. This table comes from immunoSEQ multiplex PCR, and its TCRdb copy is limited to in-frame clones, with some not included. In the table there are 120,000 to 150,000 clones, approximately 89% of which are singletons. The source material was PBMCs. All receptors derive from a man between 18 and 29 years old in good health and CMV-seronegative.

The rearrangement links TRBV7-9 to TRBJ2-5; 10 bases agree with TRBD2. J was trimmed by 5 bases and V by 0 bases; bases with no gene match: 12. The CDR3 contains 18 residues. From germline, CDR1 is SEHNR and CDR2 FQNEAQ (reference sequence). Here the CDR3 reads CASSLARASGSLGETQYF. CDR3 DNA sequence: TGTGCCAGCAGCTTAGCGCGGGCTAGCGGGAGTCTGGGGGAGACCCAGTACTTC.

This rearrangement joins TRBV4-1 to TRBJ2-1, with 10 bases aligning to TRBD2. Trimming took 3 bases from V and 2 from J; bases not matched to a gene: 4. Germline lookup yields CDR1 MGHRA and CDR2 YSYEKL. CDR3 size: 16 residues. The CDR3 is CASSHPSGRAYNEQFF. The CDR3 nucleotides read TGCGCCAGCAGCCACCCCAGCGGGAGGGCCTACAATGAGCAGTTCTTC.

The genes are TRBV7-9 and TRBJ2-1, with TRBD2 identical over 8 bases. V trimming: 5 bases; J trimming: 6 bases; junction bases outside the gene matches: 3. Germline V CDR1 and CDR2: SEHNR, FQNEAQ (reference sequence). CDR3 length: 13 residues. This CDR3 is CASSKAGGNEQFF. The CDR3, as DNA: TGTGCCAGCAGCAAGGCGGGGGGCAATGAGCAGTTCTTC.

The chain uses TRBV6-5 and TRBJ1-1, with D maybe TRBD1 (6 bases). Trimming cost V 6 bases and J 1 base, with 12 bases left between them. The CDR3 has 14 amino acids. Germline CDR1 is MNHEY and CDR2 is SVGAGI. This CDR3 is CASRFGQKNTEAFF. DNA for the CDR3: TGTGCCAGCAGATTCGGACAGAAGAACACTGAAGCTTTCTTT.

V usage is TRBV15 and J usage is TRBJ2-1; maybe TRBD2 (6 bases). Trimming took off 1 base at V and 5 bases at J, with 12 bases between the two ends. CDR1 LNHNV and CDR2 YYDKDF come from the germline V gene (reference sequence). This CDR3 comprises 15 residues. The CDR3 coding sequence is TGTGCCACCAGCAGAGGGGGGGACCTCAACAATGAGCAGTTCTTC. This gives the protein CATSRGGDLNNEQFF.

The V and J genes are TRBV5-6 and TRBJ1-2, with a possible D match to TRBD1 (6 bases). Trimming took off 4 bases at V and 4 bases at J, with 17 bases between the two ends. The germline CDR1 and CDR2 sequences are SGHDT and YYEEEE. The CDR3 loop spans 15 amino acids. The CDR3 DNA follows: TGTGCCAGCAGCCCCTGGACAGAGCCCCTCTATGGCTACACCTTC. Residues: CASSPWTEPLYGYTF.

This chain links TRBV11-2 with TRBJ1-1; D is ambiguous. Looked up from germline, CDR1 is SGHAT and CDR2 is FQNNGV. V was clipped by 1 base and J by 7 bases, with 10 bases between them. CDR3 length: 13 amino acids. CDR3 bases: TGTGCCAGCAGCTTAGCCGCACAGCTTGAAGCTTTCTTT. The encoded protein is CASSLAAQLEAFF.

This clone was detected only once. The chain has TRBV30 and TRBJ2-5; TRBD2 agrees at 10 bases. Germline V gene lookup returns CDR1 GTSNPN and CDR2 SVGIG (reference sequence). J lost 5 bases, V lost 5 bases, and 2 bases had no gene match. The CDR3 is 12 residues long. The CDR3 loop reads CAWGLAAETQYF. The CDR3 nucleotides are TGTGCCTGGGGACTAGCGGCGGAGACCCAGTACTTC.

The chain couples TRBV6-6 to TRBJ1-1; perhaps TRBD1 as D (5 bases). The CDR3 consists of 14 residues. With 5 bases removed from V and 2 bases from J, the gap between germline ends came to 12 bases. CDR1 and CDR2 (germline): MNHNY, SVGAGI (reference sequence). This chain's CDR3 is CASSRQGPNTEAFF. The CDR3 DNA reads TGTGCCAGCAGTCGGCAGGGCCCAAACACTGAAGCTTTCTTT.

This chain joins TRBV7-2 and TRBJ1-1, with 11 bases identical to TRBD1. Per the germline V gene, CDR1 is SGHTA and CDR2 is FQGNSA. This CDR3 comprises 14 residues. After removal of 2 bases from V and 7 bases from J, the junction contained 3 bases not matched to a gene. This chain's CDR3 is CASSLRDRGIEAFF. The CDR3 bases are TGTGCCAGCAGCTTAAGGGACAGGGGGATTGAAGCTTTCTTT.

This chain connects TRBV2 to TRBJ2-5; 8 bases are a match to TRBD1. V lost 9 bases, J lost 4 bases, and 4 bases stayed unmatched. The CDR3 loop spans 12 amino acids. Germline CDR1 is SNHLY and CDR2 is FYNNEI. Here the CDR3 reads CARRTGPETQYF. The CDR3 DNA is TGTGCCAGAAGGACAGGGCCAGAGACCCAGTACTTC.

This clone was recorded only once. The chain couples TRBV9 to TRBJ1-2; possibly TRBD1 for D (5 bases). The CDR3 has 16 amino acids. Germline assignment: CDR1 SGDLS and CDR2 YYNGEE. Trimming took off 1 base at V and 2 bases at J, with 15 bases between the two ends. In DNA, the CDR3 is TGTGCCAGCAGCGTATGGGCGCAGGGCGGAAACTATGGCTACACCTTC. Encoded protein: CASSVWAQGGNYGYTF. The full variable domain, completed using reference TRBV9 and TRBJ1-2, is DSGVTQTPKHLITATGQRVTLRCSPRSGDLSVYWYQQSLDQGLQFLIQYYNGEERAKGNILERFSAQQFPDLHSELNLSSLELGDSALYFCASSVWAQGGNYGYTFGSGTRLTVV.

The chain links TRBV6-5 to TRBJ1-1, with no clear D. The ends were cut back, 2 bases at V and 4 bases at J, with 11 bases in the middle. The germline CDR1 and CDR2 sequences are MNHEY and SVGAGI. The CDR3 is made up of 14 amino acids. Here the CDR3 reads CASSYGQVITEAFF. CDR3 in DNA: TGTGCCAGCAGTTACGGGCAGGTTATCACTGAAGCTTTCTTT.

The CDR3 sequence: CASSTVRMNTEAFF. The CDR3 DNA is TGTGCCAGTAGTACCGTCAGGATGAACACTGAAGCTTTCTTT. This sequence joins TRBV19 and TRBJ1-1; no clear D. The CDR3 has 14 amino acids. Trimming cost V 4 bases and J 0 bases, with 9 bases left between them. From germline, CDR1 is LNHDA and CDR2 SQIVND (reference sequence).

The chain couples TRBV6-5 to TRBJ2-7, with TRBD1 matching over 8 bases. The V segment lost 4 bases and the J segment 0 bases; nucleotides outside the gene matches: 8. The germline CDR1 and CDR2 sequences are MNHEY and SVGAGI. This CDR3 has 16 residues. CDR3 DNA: TGTGCCAGCAGTTCCACCGGACAGGGCTTCTCCTACGAGCAGTACTTC. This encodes CASSSTGQGFSYEQYF.